This TCR beta chain was observed in a study of cytotoxic CD8 clonotypes in ibrutinib-treated CLL. The method was immunoSEQ multiplex PCR; TCRdb's version includes in-frame clones alone and lacks a portion of them. Of some 300,000 clones in the sample, just under 80% are singletons; the top ten hold more than 6%. Germline V lookup: CDR1 PRHDT, CDR2 FYEKMQ (reference sequence). CDR3 length: 18 residues. V lost 1 base to trimming and J lost 0 bases, with 13 bases between them. This sample comprised PBMCs, obtained before ibrutinib treatment. This TCR came from a human donor with chronic lymphocytic leukemia. The genes are TRBV13 and TRBJ2-6, with D tentatively TRBD2 (5 bases). CDR3 loop: CASSLVSGSSSGANVLTF. Here the CDR3 DNA reads TGTGCCAGCAGCTTAGTTAGTGGGAGCAGCTCTGGGGCCAACGTCCTGACTTTC.